This entry concerns a single TCR beta chain. Its specificity is not known. With 5 bases clipped from V and 2 bases from J, the junction kept 6 bases outside the gene matches. CDR3 size: 15 residues. The V gene's germline CDR1 is LNHDA and CDR2 SQIVND (reference sequence). TCRdb reprocessed the reads with MiXCR, giving one entry per CDR3 protein. The data hold 450,000 to 600,000 distinct CDR3 sequences, with about 11% observed a single time. The sample comes from a study of T cell repertoires in cytomegalovirus infection. Study-level information: Based on public TCR beta signatures, there were indications of CMV infection and of a matching HLA type. Broader study findings: The cumulative frequency of public TCR beta families identified carriers of CMV plus the relevant HLA.

Specimen: PBMCs. This clonotype was obtained from a human donor in good health (CMV status not recorded). Some clones in this sample may be carry-over from other donors' samples. The rearrangement joins TRBV19 to TRBJ1-3, with 7 bases identical to TRBD1. The CDR3 bases are TGTGCCAGTAGTTCACAGGGGCTTACTGGAAACACCATATATTTT. Its translation: CASSSQGLTGNTIYF.